The 10 T cell receptor beta chains below come from one sample, sequenced in a study of T-cell reconstitution after alpha-beta-depleted transplantation in children. Study-wide results and caveats: Counts and diversity of T cells one year after transplant came mostly from newly produced T cells.

Library preparation (for TCRbeta) was performed with unique molecular identifiers. Via MiXCR, TCRdb re-called the PCR reads, giving one row per CDR3 protein. The table has about 300,000 distinct CDR3 sequences, roughly 7.8% seen once; the top ten hold approximately 9%. No antigens are known for them. The sequencing used peripheral blood, collected 360 days after TCRalphabeta/CD19-depleted stem cell transplant. These TCRs come from a female patient aged 2-9 years who had a stem cell transplant for Fanconi anemia, so the T cells may come from the graft donor.

This clonotype has a handful of counts. The CDR3 reads CASSLEGVPQETQYF. The CDR3 DNA is TGTGCCAGCAGCTTAGAGGGGGTACCTCAAGAGACCCAGTACTTC. The V and J genes are TRBV7-9 and TRBJ2-5, with D perhaps matching TRBD1 (6 bases). CDR3 size: 15 residues. V shed 1 base and J shed 2 bases, with 11 bases lying between them. Germline values: CDR1 SEHNR, CDR2 FQNEAQ (reference sequence).

This clonotype was observed a handful of times. A much bigger clone sits one base away, suggesting this may be a read error. V gene TRBV7-3 combines with J gene TRBJ2-6; no clear D. V lost 2 bases, J lost 1 base, and 3 bases lay in between. Germline V gives CDR1 SGHTA, CDR2 FQGTGA. The CDR3 runs to 14 residues. The CDR3 nucleotides are TGTGCCAGCAGCTTATGGTCTGGGGCCAACGTCCTGACTTTC. It encodes CASSLWSGANVLTF.

The genes are TRBV7-2 and TRBJ1-2; a possible D gene is TRBD1 (6 bases). The CDR3 is 16 residues long. Deletions cut 5 bases from V and 7 bases from J, with 23 bases between. Germline V gene data show CDR1 as SGHTA and CDR2 as FQGNSA. CDR3 sequence: CASSLTLGTSQGGYTF. CDR3 nucleotides: TGTGCCAGCAGCCTTACGTTGGGGACATCCCAGGGTGGCTACACCTTC.

This clonotype has a count of ten or more. The chain couples TRBV4-2 to TRBJ2-4, with D possibly matching TRBD2 (5 bases). This CDR3 contains 14 residues. Germline CDR1 and CDR2: LGHNA and YNFKEQ. Trimming left V 5 bases short and J 3 bases short, with 11 bases between. For the CDR3, the DNA is TGTGCCAGCAGCGAAGCGGCGGGCAAAAACATTCAGTACTTC. This gives the protein CASSEAAGKNIQYF.

This clonotype was seen many times. The CDR3 sequence: CASSLESISYNEQFF. The CDR3 nucleotides are TGTGCCAGCAGCTTAGAAAGTATTTCCTACAATGAGCAGTTCTTC. This chain joins TRBV7-9 and TRBJ2-1, with D uncertain. The V gene lost 1 base and the J gene lost 1 base, with 8 bases spanning the gap. CDR3 length: 15 residues. Germline V CDR1 and CDR2: SEHNR, FQNEAQ (reference sequence).

In its sample, this clonotype was seen many times. The rearrangement links TRBV12-3 or TRBV12-4 to TRBJ2-1; 9 bases match TRBD2. The CDR3 runs 14 residues. V was pared by 4 bases and J by 8 bases, with 6 bases of the junction left unmatched. The CDR3 coding sequence is TGTGCCAGCAGTTCCCCAGCGGGGGGTTATGAGCAGTTCTTC. Its protein is CASSSPAGGYEQFF.

The V and J genes are TRBV7-9 and TRBJ2-2, with D possibly TRBD1 on 6 matching bases. Germline CDR1 reads SEHNR; CDR2 reads FQNEAQ (reference sequence). This CDR3 comprises 15 residues. V was trimmed by 5 bases and J by 3 bases, leaving 13 bases between them. The DNA of the CDR3 is TGTGCCAGCAGCCAAACAGGGTTATACACCGGGGAGCTGTTTTTT. Its translation: CASSQTGLYTGELFF.

This chain connects TRBV9 to TRBJ2-7, with D unresolved. Between the trimmed V and J ends, which lost 2 bases and 2 bases, there was a span of 11 bases. The germline CDR1 and CDR2 sequences are SGDLS and YYNGEE. CDR3 length: 14 amino acids. The CDR3 spells CASSVASETYEQYF. DNA for the CDR3: TGTGCCAGCAGCGTCGCGTCAGAGACCTACGAGCAGTACTTC.

This clonotype was recorded many times. The rearrangement uses TRBV28 and TRBJ2-7; 8 bases map to TRBD1. The CDR3 is 13 residues long. The V gene end was trimmed by 3 bases and the J gene end by 13 bases; junction bases not matched to a gene: 11. The germline gives CDR1 MDHEN, CDR2 SYDVKM. CDR3 region: CASSLPGQGWGYF. The CDR3 nucleotides are TGTGCCAGCAGTTTGCCCGGACAGGGATGGGGATACTTC.

This clonotype was detected many times. The chain couples TRBV29-1 to TRBJ1-1, with D unresolved. This CDR3 spans 13 amino acids. CDR1 is SQVTM, CDR2 ANQGSEA, per germline. Trimming took off 6 bases at V and 6 bases at J, with 17 bases between the two ends. CDR3 loop: CSVTGILIPEAFF. CDR3 bases: TGCAGCGTCACCGGGATTCTGATCCCTGAAGCTTTCTTT.